The 8 T cell receptor beta chains below all came from one sample that was sequenced in a study of blood T cell repertoires in COVID-19. Generated by immunoSEQ multiplex PCR, the TCRdb table keeps only in-frame clones and is missing some. Of about 39,000 clones listed, 65% to 80% are singletons. Sequenced material: peripheral blood. The receptors derive from an elderly man with acute or convalescent COVID-19.

The count of this clone is one. The chain couples TRBV5-4 to TRBJ1-2, with TRBD1 matching over 7 bases. V shed 3 bases, J shed 4 bases, and the junction held 3 bases outside the gene matches. The CDR3 loop spans 13 amino acids. Germline CDR1 SGHNT, CDR2 YYREEE (reference sequence). The CDR3 DNA is TGTGCCAGCAGCTCGACAGGGAGCTATGGCTACACCTTC. It codes for CASSSTGSYGYTF.

The chain uses TRBV4-1 and TRBJ2-7; TRBD1 matches at 9 bases. This CDR3 comprises 19 residues. Germline V gene data show CDR1 as MGHRA and CDR2 as YSYEKL. The ends lost 1 base at V and 0 bases at J; junction bases unmatched: 13. CDR3 DNA: TGCGCCAGCAGCCAAGTTTCACTAACCGGGACAGGGTTCTCCTACGAGCAGTACTTC. This sequence encodes CASSQVSLTGTGFSYEQYF.

The V gene is TRBV7-9, the J gene TRBJ2-7; TRBD2 agrees at 9 bases. The CDR3 contains 15 residues. Germline-derived CDR1 and CDR2 are SEHNR and FQNEAQ (reference sequence). Unmatched junction bases numbered 7, after V lost 5 bases and J lost 2 bases. CDR3 amino acids: CASSMPTSGTYEQYF. In DNA, the CDR3 is TGTGCCAGCAGCATGCCGACTAGCGGAACCTACGAGCAGTACTTC.

The rearrangement links TRBV15 to TRBJ2-2; 9 positions match TRBD2. In germline, CDR1 is LNHNV, CDR2 YYDKDF (reference sequence). The CDR3 is 16 amino acids. With V trimmed by 3 bases and J by 5 bases, 7 bases remained unmatched. The CDR3 spells CATSRETSGPTGELFF. In DNA, the CDR3 is TGTGCCACCAGCAGGGAAACTAGCGGGCCAACCGGGGAGCTGTTTTTT.

The chain links TRBV6-1 to TRBJ2-2; the D is unclear. In germline, CDR1 is MNHNS, CDR2 SASEGT. With 2 bases removed from V and 0 bases from J, the gap between germline ends came to 7 bases. This CDR3 region has 15 residues. CDR3 loop: CASSELLANTGELFF. As DNA, the CDR3 is TGTGCCAGCAGTGAACTGCTAGCGAACACCGGGGAGCTGTTTTTT.

This clone was picked up a small number of times. The rearrangement uses TRBV2 and TRBJ1-5; D is perhaps TRBD1 (6 bases). The CDR3 runs 16 residues. Between the trimmed V and J ends, which lost 1 base and 1 base, there was a span of 11 bases. Germline V lookup: CDR1 SNHLY, CDR2 FYNNEI. The CDR3 DNA follows: TGTGCCAGCAGTGAAGGACAGGAAGGGAGCAATCAGCCCCAGCATTTT. It encodes CASSEGQEGSNQPQHF. Filled out from reference TRBV2 and TRBJ1-5, the complete variable domain reads EPEVTQTPSHQVTQMGQEVILRCVPISNHLYFYWYRQILGQKVEFLVSFYNNEISEKSEIFDDQFSVERPDGSNFTLKIRSTKLEDSAMYFCASSEGQEGSNQPQHFGDGTRLSIL.

The chain recombines TRBV9 with TRBJ2-7; D possibly corresponds to TRBD1 (5 bases). With 0 bases removed from V and 7 bases from J, the gap between germline ends came to 14 bases. The V gene's germline CDR1 is SGDLS and CDR2 YYNGEE. The CDR3 covers 14 residues. This chain's CDR3 is CASSVDQGTREQYF. The CDR3 DNA reads TGTGCCAGCAGCGTAGATCAGGGAACCAGGGAGCAGTACTTC.

The chain has TRBV10-2 and TRBJ2-7; the D gene is possibly TRBD2 (6 bases). Trimming took off 7 bases at V and 4 bases at J, with 14 bases between the two ends. Germline V gene sequence: CDR1 WSHSY, CDR2 SAAADI. The CDR3 length is 13 residues. This CDR3 reads CASKAGTSYEQYF. The DNA for the CDR3 is TGCGCCAGCAAGGCAGGGACTTCTTACGAGCAGTACTTC.